What follows describes a single T cell receptor (beta chain). As yet, its antigen is unknown. This CDR3 has 13 amino acids. V lost 6 bases and J lost 6, with 14 bases in between. Germline loops: CDR1 LNHDA, CDR2 SQIVND (reference sequence). These data are taken from a study of cytomegalovirus exposure and HLA in healthy donors. Study-level results: Researchers reported that a few CMV-associated chains were confirmed in vitro as CMV antigen-specific. Later, an analysis found that common viral pathogens appeared to be linked with several of the most significant clusters. TCR beta sequences reportedly predicted most subjects' HLA-A and HLA-B alleles accurately. A later analysis associated 15,000 to 20,000 TCR beta sequences with HLA alleles at a 0.05 false discovery rate.

The primer mix had 60 Vbeta and 13 Jbeta primers. Some clones are missing from TCRdb's copy, which holds only in-frame ones; the method was immunoSEQ multiplex PCR. The sample lists around 150,000 clones, about four fifths seen once, with 6% to 6.5% in the top ten. The clonotype comes from a man aged 50 to 60 in good health and CMV-seropositive. The chain joins TRBV19 to TRBJ2-5; maybe TRBD1 (6 bases). Sequenced material: PBMCs. Here the CDR3 reads CASSLEQGQTQYF. CDR3 DNA: TGTGCCAGTAGCCTTGAACAGGGACAGACCCAGTACTTC.